The sequence of this T cell receptor beta chain was determined in a study of cytomegalovirus exposure and HLA in healthy donors. From germline, CDR1 is MDHEN and CDR2 SYDVKM. After removal of 7 bases from V and 5 bases from J, the junction contained 10 bases not matched to a gene. This CDR3 has 14 amino acids. The repertoire was sequenced with immunoSEQ multiplex PCR; TCRdb's copy has only in-frame clones and lacks some. The sample includes some 80,000 clones, around 95% of them seen just once. The V gene is TRBV28, the J gene TRBJ2-7, with 8 bases lining up with TRBD1. The clonotype was recovered from a woman younger than 30 in good health and CMV-seronegative. Sequenced: PBMCs. CDR3 sequence: CASITYRGTHEQYF. CDR3 sequence (DNA): TGTGCCAGCATCACTTACAGGGGGACCCACGAGCAGTACTTC.